These 20 T cell receptor beta chains originate from one sample sequenced in a study of blood T cell repertoires in COVID-19. Profiled with immunoSEQ multiplex PCR; TCRdb holds only in-frame clones, not every one. The sample has approximately 210,000 clones, under 90% seen once; the top ten hold over 6.5%. The specimen was peripheral blood. Receptors were obtained from a woman older than 75 with COVID-19, enrolled during active disease.

This clone showed up just a few times. The gene calls are TRBV28 and TRBJ2-7; 10 nucleotides line up with TRBD2. The CDR3 contains 15 residues. The V gene's germline CDR1 is MDHEN and CDR2 SYDVKM. V lost 5 bases and J lost 4; bases outside the gene matches: 8. The CDR3 nucleotides are TGTGCCAGCAGTCCTAGCGGGAGAGGGACATACGAGCAGTACTTC. Translation gives CASSPSGRGTYEQYF. Variable domain in full (rest from reference TRBV28 and TRBJ2-7): DVKVTQSSRYLVKRTGEKVFLECVQDMDHENMFWYRQDPGLGLRLIYFSYDVKMKEKGDIPEGYSVSREKKERFSLILESASTNQTSMYLCASSPSGRGTYEQYFGPGTRLTVT.

This clone was seen a single time. The chain joins TRBV6-5 to TRBJ2-7, with 7 positions matching TRBD2. The CDR3 covers 12 residues. The J segment lost 6 bases and the V segment lost 9 bases, leaving 8 bases of the junction unmatched. Germline values: CDR1 MNHEY, CDR2 SVGAGI. The CDR3 bases are TGTGCCAGTCGGACTAGTTTTAGCGAGCAGTACTTC. This translates into CASRTSFSEQYF.

The chain links TRBV3-1 (or the pseudogene TRBV3-2) to TRBJ1-6, with D possibly TRBD1 on 6 matching bases. Germline lookup yields CDR1 LGHDT and CDR2 YNNKEL (reference sequence). Trimming cost V 5 bases and J 9 bases, with 14 bases left between them. This CDR3 is 14 amino acids long. The CDR3 bases are TGTGCCAGCAGCATGACAGGTGAGGGTTCACCCCTCCACTTT. Its protein product is CASSMTGEGSPLHF.

The V and J genes are TRBV5-1 and TRBJ1-2, with D possibly being TRBD1 (5 bases). The V and J ends lost 0 bases and 7 bases respectively, with 10 bases between them. The CDR3 length is 13 residues. CDR1 and CDR2 from the germline V gene are SGHRS and YFSETQ. The CDR3 sequence: CASSLAQGGGYTF. CDR3 bases: TGCGCCAGCAGCTTGGCCCAGGGAGGTGGCTACACCTTC. The variable domain in full, with the rest retrieved from reference TRBV5-1 and TRBJ1-2, is KAGVTQTPRYLIKTRGQQVTLSCSPISGHRSVSWYQQTPGQGLQFLFEYFSETQRNKGNFPGRFSGRQFSNSRSEMNVSTLELGDSALYLCASSLAQGGGYTFGSGTRLTVV.

The CDR3 loop reads CASAKLEGAYYGYTF. Written as DNA, the CDR3 is TGTGCCAGCGCGAAACTAGAGGGGGCTTACTATGGCTACACCTTC. This chain uses TRBV6-6 with TRBJ1-2, with 7 bases fitting TRBD1. Germline V gives CDR1 MNHNY, CDR2 SVGAGI (reference sequence). This CDR3 is 15 amino acids long. V shed 8 bases, J shed 3 bases, and the junction held 12 bases outside the gene matches.

For the CDR3, the DNA is TGCGCCAGCAGCTTGGCCTCAGGTTGGTCAACTAATGAAAAACTGTTTTTT. Translated, it gives CASSLASGWSTNEKLFF. The rearrangement uses TRBV5-1 and TRBJ1-4, with no clear D. V was shortened by 0 bases and J by 0 bases, with 12 bases between the two germline ends. Germline CDR1 is SGHRS and CDR2 is YFSETQ. There are 17 residues in the CDR3.

The CDR3 loop reads CASSLAGGYEKLFF. The CDR3 DNA reads as TGCGCCAGCAGCTTGGCAGGGGGTTATGAAAAACTGTTTTTT. The chain couples TRBV5-1 to TRBJ1-4; 7 nucleotides line up with TRBD1. V lost 0 bases, J lost 6 bases, and 2 bases stayed unmatched. This CDR3 spans 14 amino acids. Germline lookup yields CDR1 SGHRS and CDR2 YFSETQ.

The J gene is TRBJ1-4, the V gene TRBV3-1 (or the pseudogene TRBV3-2); D remains ambiguous. The CDR3 runs 11 residues. Germline V gene lookup returns CDR1 LGHDT and CDR2 YNNKEL (reference sequence). V was trimmed by 1 base and J by 15 bases, leaving 9 bases between them. The CDR3 bases are TGTGCCAGCAGCCAAGGGGCGATAGTGTTTTTT. Protein product: CASSQGAIVFF.

This CDR3 reads CAISASGNQPQHF. CDR3 DNA sequence: TGTGCCATCAGTGCTTCGGGCAATCAGCCCCAGCATTTT. The J gene is TRBJ1-5, the V gene TRBV10-3; unclear D gene. In germline, CDR1 is ENHRY, CDR2 SYGVKD. The length of the CDR3 is 13 residues. The germline V and J ends were trimmed by 4 bases and 2 bases, with 6 bases remaining between them.

The chain carries TRBV19 and TRBJ1-4; 7 nucleotides agree with TRBD1. Germline V gene lookup returns CDR1 LNHDA and CDR2 SQIVND (reference sequence). The CDR3 extends over 14 amino acids. V lost 10 bases, J lost 8 bases, and 13 bases stayed unmatched. The CDR3 bases are TGTGCCACTGGATACAGGGGAGGAGGCGAAAAACTGTTTTTT. Protein product: CATGYRGGGEKLFF.

CDR3 DNA: TGTGCCAGCAGCCGTACTAGCGAGGCCAACAATGAGCAGTTCTTC. Protein product: CASSRTSEANNEQFF. This sequence joins TRBV9 and TRBJ2-1, with 7 positions matching TRBD2. The J segment lost 5 bases and the V segment lost 4 bases, leaving 9 bases of the junction unmatched. Germline CDR1 is SGDLS and CDR2 is YYNGEE. The CDR3 runs 15 residues.

The chain uses TRBV9 and TRBJ1-3, with unresolved D. Trimming cost V 0 bases and J 0 bases, with 10 bases left between them. The CDR3 loop spans 16 amino acids. Per germline, CDR1 SGDLS and CDR2 YYNGEE. The CDR3 sequence is CASSVGGTSSGNTIYF. The CDR3 region has the DNA TGTGCCAGCAGCGTAGGAGGTACGAGCTCTGGAAACACCATATATTTT.

There are a few counts of this clone. The rearrangement uses TRBV5-6 and TRBJ2-1; a possible D gene is TRBD1 (5 bases). The CDR3 loop spans 16 amino acids. Germline lookup yields CDR1 SGHDT and CDR2 YYEEEE. The germline V and J ends were trimmed by 3 bases and 9 bases, with 22 bases remaining between them. The DNA for the CDR3 is TGTGCCAGCAGCTCCAGGTACACCAGGGCAGTAAGTGAGCAGTTCTTC. Its translation is CASSSRYTRAVSEQFF.

CDR3 nucleotides: TGCGCCAGCAGCCCCGCGGGGGGGAATCAGCCCCAGCATTTT. As protein: CASSPAGGNQPQHF. This chain links TRBV5-1 with TRBJ1-5; D might be TRBD1 (5 bases). This CDR3 spans 14 amino acids. Germline lookup yields CDR1 SGHRS and CDR2 YFSETQ. The V gene lost 4 bases and the J gene lost 4 bases, with 12 bases spanning the gap.

This CDR3 is CASSDDLTGDNSPLHF. CDR3 in DNA: TGTGCCAGCAGTGACGACCTGACAGGAGATAATTCACCCCTCCACTTT. The chain uses TRBV25-1 and TRBJ1-6; TRBD1 is a possible D gene (6 bases). The V gene lost 3 bases and the J gene lost 5 bases, with 14 bases spanning the gap. The CDR3 totals 16 residues. The germline V gene has CDR1 MGHDK and CDR2 SYGVNS.

The sample holds one count of this clone. The gene calls are TRBV11-1 and TRBJ2-5; D possibly corresponds to TRBD2 (5 bases). Germline assignment: CDR1 SGHAT and CDR2 FQDESV (reference sequence). V gave up 5 bases and J gave up 5 bases, with 9 bases separating them. The CDR3 totals 12 residues. CDR3 sequence reads: CASSPQRETQYF. CDR3 nucleotide sequence: TGTGCCAGCAGCCCACAGCGGGAGACCCAGTACTTC.

The rearrangement joins TRBV12-3 or TRBV12-4 to TRBJ2-3; no reliable D call. The V and J ends lost 7 bases and 6 bases respectively, with 8 bases between them. The CDR3 length is 11 residues. The CDR3 region is CASTYLDTQYF. The CDR3 DNA sequence: TGTGCCAGCACTTACTTGGATACGCAGTATTTT.

This rearrangement joins TRBV6-5 to TRBJ1-2; 8 bases line up with TRBD1. Trimming removed 4 bases from V and 5 bases from J; junction bases left unmatched: 6. Germline assignment: CDR1 MNHEY and CDR2 SVGAGI. The CDR3 is 14 residues long. CDR3: CASSSVQGAYGYTF. The CDR3 DNA reads as TGTGCCAGCAGTTCGGTCCAGGGGGCATATGGCTACACCTTC.

This chain connects TRBV4-2 to TRBJ2-5; 13 bases agree with TRBD2. V shed 4 bases and J 5 bases; nucleotides not matched to a gene: 10. CDR3 size: 17 residues. Per germline, CDR1 LGHNA and CDR2 YNFKEQ. The CDR3 DNA follows: TGTGCCAGCAGCCCCACCCAACTAGCGGGGGGGCCGGAGACCCAGTACTTC. Protein: CASSPTQLAGGPETQYF.

This clone was seen more than once but under ten times. V usage is TRBV19 and J usage is TRBJ2-1; a possible D gene is TRBD2 (5 bases). With 1 base removed from V and 0 bases from J, the gap between germline ends came to 7 bases. CDR1 is LNHDA, CDR2 SQIVND, per germline (reference sequence). The CDR3 spans 15 residues. CDR3: CASSIGTSSYNEQFF. CDR3 sequence (DNA): TGTGCCAGTAGTATAGGCACTAGCTCCTACAATGAGCAGTTCTTC.